One and the same sample provided the 27 T cell receptor beta chains below, sequenced in a study of blood T cells in healthy people across ages. PCR was performed a second time for about 7 to 11 cycles using a sample-barcoded 5' primer and a J-beta primer mix. Each CDR3 protein gets one entry after TCRdb re-called the 5' RACE reads with MiXCR. Of about 650,000 distinct CDR3 sequences in the sample, less than 40% are singletons; the top ten hold just over 15%. Sequenced material: blood. The source of these receptors is a woman of 80 years or more in good health.

The rearrangement joins TRBV12-3 or TRBV12-4 to TRBJ2-7; 16 positions match TRBD2. Trimming cost V 4 bases and J 4 bases; bases outside gene matches: 7. The CDR3 has 17 amino acids. The CDR3 nucleotides read TGTGCCAGCAGTTCATCCGGGACTAGCGGGAGGGTTTACGAGCAGTACTTC. Amino acid sequence: CASSSSGTSGRVYEQYF.

Comments on this clonotype: Since a much larger clone is just one base distant, this may be a read error. The chain has TRBV18 and TRBJ1-5, with 9 bases fitting TRBD1. The CDR3 runs 20 residues. The V gene end was trimmed by 6 bases and the J gene end by 0 bases; junction bases not matched to a gene: 18. Germline assignment: CDR1 KGHSH and CDR2 LQKENI. This chain's CDR3 is CASSPSVSGQGRCSNQPQHF. The CDR3 coding sequence is TGTGCCAGCTCCCCAAGTGTCTCGGGACAGGGAAGATGTAGCAATCAGCCCCAGCATTTT.

This clonotype has more than one count but fewer than ten. V is TRBV7-9 and J is TRBJ2-3, with D perhaps given as TRBD1 or TRBD2 (5 bases each). Germline lookup yields CDR1 SEHNR and CDR2 FQNEAQ (reference sequence). Trimming took 5 bases from V and 6 from J, leaving 18 bases between them. The CDR3 loop spans 15 amino acids. The CDR3 coding sequence is TGTGCCAGCAGCCCTTCATCGGGGCCAAGCGATACGCAGTATTTT. Its translation: CASSPSSGPSDTQYF. Using reference TRBV7-9 and TRBJ2-3 for the parts outside the CDR3, the full variable domain is DTGVSQNPRHKITKRGQNVTFRCDPISEHNRLYWYRQTLGQGPEFLTYFQNEAQLEKSRLLSDRFSAERPKGSFSTLEIQRTEQGDSAMYLCASSPSSGPSDTQYFGPGTRLTVL.

The rearrangement joins TRBV10-3 to TRBJ2-2; D is unclear. There are 15 residues in the CDR3. The V and J ends lost 8 bases and 3 bases respectively, with 16 bases between them. Germline V CDR1 and CDR2: ENHRY, SYGVKD. In DNA, the CDR3 is TGTGCCATCGCAAAATGGCCCCAGGACACCGGGGAGCTGTTTTTT. Protein product: CAIAKWPQDTGELFF.

The V and J genes are TRBV15 and TRBJ1-6, with 7 bases aligning to TRBD1. Trimming took 0 bases from V and 9 from J; bases not matched to a gene: 11. The CDR3 loop spans 17 amino acids. CDR1 and CDR2 (germline): LNHNV, YYDKDF (reference sequence). This chain's CDR3 is CATSRDRRQGEGSPLHF. The CDR3 nucleotides read TGTGCCACCAGCAGAGATCGAAGACAGGGCGAGGGTTCACCCCTCCACTTT.

The chain recombines TRBV7-8 with TRBJ1-1, with 7 bases aligning to TRBD1. The ends lost 5 bases at V and 5 bases at J; junction bases unmatched: 2. CDR1 and CDR2 (germline): SGHVS, FQNEAQ. The CDR3 is made up of 12 amino acids. CDR3 nucleotide sequence: TGTGCCAGCAGCAAACAGGGGACTGAAGCTTTCTTT. Translating it yields CASSKQGTEAFF.

Notes on this clonotype: This may come from a read error, since a much larger clone is one base off. V gene TRBV6-6 combines with J gene TRBJ2-7; a possible D gene is TRBD1 (6 bases). The CDR3 totals 12 residues. Germline-derived CDR1 and CDR2 are MNHNY and SVGAGI (reference sequence). The CDR3 region has the DNA TGTGTCAGCAGTACTCAGGGGTACGAGCAGTACTTC. It translates to CVSSTQGYEQYF.

This chain's CDR3 is CASTKMGQGVGNTEAFF. CDR3 nucleotide sequence: TGTGCCAGCACCAAAATGGGACAGGGTGTGGGGAACACTGAAGCTTTCTTT. The rearrangement joins TRBV6-1 to TRBJ1-1; the match to TRBD1 covers 9 bases. The V and J ends lost 7 bases and 1 base, in that order; junction bases with no gene match: 13. Germline CDR1 is MNHNS and CDR2 is SASEGT. The CDR3 totals 17 residues.

The gene calls are TRBV5-1 and TRBJ2-4; possibly TRBD2 for D (5 bases). Near its end, the DNA agrees better with TRBJ2-7, so the J call may be wrong. Germline CDR1 is SGHRS and CDR2 is YFSETQ. This CDR3 has 13 residues. CDR3 bases: TGCGCCAGCAGCCTCCTCCCGGGGTACGAGCAGTACTTC. It is translated as CASSLLPGYEQYF.

The rearrangement joins TRBV19 to TRBJ1-5; 9 bases agree with TRBD1. Germline CDR1 and CDR2: LNHDA and SQIVND (reference sequence). This CDR3 contains 13 residues. V was pared by 8 bases and J by 6 bases, with 5 bases of the junction left unmatched. The CDR3 coding sequence is TGTGCCAGTCGATGGGACAGGGCTCAGCCCCAGCATTTT. Amino acid sequence: CASRWDRAQPQHF.

This clonotype was recorded many times. This sequence joins TRBV20-1 and TRBJ2-7; maybe TRBD2 (6 bases). Germline V gene sequence: CDR1 DFQATT, CDR2 SNEGSKA (reference sequence). The CDR3 covers 14 residues. V dropped 3 bases and J dropped 1 base, with 13 bases sitting between them. CDR3 nucleotides: TGCAGTGCTAGTCCCGGGGGTACTTCCTACGAGCAGTACTTC. Translated, it gives CSASPGGTSYEQYF.

The chain combines TRBV7-2 with TRBJ1-4, with D maybe TRBD1 (5 bases). Trimming took off 5 bases at V and 8 bases at J, with 18 bases between the two ends. This CDR3 has 15 residues. Germline V gene data show CDR1 as SGHTA and CDR2 as FQGNSA. CDR3 loop: CASSLGGRAREKLFF. The CDR3 region has the DNA TGTGCCAGCAGCCTTGGGGGTCGGGCCCGGGAAAAACTGTTTTTT.

A remark on this clonotype: A much more abundant neighbour one base away suggests this may be a read error. The V call is TRBV7-9, the J call TRBJ2-5; no definite D call. CDR1 is SEHNR and CDR2 is FQNEAQ in the germline V gene (reference sequence). The CDR3 is made up of 14 amino acids. V dropped 6 bases and J dropped 11 bases, with 22 bases sitting between them. CDR3 coding DNA: TGTGCCAGCAGACCGGGTCTCACAAAGAATGAGCAGTACTTC. It encodes CASRPGLTKNEQYF.

This clonotype was observed a handful of times. The chain links TRBV7-3 to TRBJ1-5; no definite D call. The germline V gene encodes CDR1 SGHTA and CDR2 FQGTGA. The CDR3 runs 13 residues. With 2 bases removed from V and 7 bases from J, the gap between germline ends came to 9 bases. The CDR3 sequence is CASSLLRGQPQHF. CDR3 in DNA: TGTGCCAGCAGCTTACTAAGAGGGCAGCCCCAGCATTTT. Using reference TRBV7-3 and TRBJ1-5 for the parts outside the CDR3, the full variable domain is GAGVSQTPSNKVTEKGKYVELRCDPISGHTALYWYRQSLGQGPEFLIYFQGTGAADDSGLPNDRFFAVRPEGSVSTLKIQRTERGDSAVYLCASSLLRGQPQHFGDGTRLSIL.

This clonotype was found many times. The CDR3 is CASSQPGGEQYF. DNA of the CDR3: TGTGCCAGCAGTCAACCCGGGGGGGAGCAGTACTTC. The genes are TRBV12-3 or TRBV12-4 and TRBJ2-7; 7 bases agree with TRBD2. The V segment lost 5 bases and the J segment 7 bases; nucleotides outside the gene matches: 5. This CDR3 comprises 12 residues.

About this clonotype itself: A much larger clone lies a single base off, so this may be a read error. The CDR3 DNA sequence: TGTGCCAGCAGGTTGGACGGGAGCTCCTACGAGCAGTACTTC. Encoded protein: CASRLDGSSYEQYF. The J gene is TRBJ2-7, the V gene TRBV7-2; a possible D gene is TRBD2 (6 bases). Germline V gives CDR1 SGHTA, CDR2 FQGNSA. The CDR3 consists of 14 residues. V shed 6 bases and J shed 0 bases, with 12 bases lying between them.

Details on this clonotype: A single base separates this from a much larger clone, so it may be a read error. The CDR3 DNA reads TGTGCCAGCAGCCAAGAAGCGAGGGACATTCAGTACTTC. It codes for CASSQEARDIQYF. The rearrangement links TRBV3-1 to TRBJ2-4; tentative D call: TRBD2 (5 bases). Looked up from germline, CDR1 is LGHDT and CDR2 is YNNKEL (reference sequence). V lost 0 bases and J 8 bases, leaving 8 bases between the germline ends. The CDR3 has 13 amino acids. Looking up the rest from reference TRBV3-1 and TRBJ2-4 gives the full variable domain: DTAVSQTPKYLVTQMGNDKSIKCEQNLGHDTMYWYKQDSKKFLKIMFSYNNKELIINETVPNRFSPKSPDKAHLNLHINSLELGDSAVYFCASSQEARDIQYFGAGTRLSVL.

The chain couples TRBV10-3 to TRBJ1-3; TRBD1 is a possible D gene (5 bases). The length of the CDR3 is 14 residues. From germline, CDR1 is ENHRY and CDR2 SYGVKD. The V end was cut by 9 bases, the J end by 2 bases, with 14 bases between. This CDR3 is CAMVGTATGNTIYF. CDR3 coding DNA: TGTGCCATGGTCGGGACGGCTACTGGAAACACCATATATTTT.

This chain connects TRBV7-2 to TRBJ2-5; the match to TRBD1 covers 7 bases. TRBJ2-7 explains the end of the DNA better; the J call may be wrong. The CDR3 is 14 amino acids. CDR1 and CDR2 from the germline V gene are SGHTA and FQGNSA. The CDR3 DNA follows: TGTGCCAGCGACCGACAGGGTTTAGGCTACGAGCAGTACTTC. Translated, it gives CASDRQGLGYEQYF.

The chain combines TRBV5-6 with TRBJ1-5; D remains ambiguous. CDR3 size: 15 residues. CDR1 and CDR2 (germline): SGHDT, YYEEEE. The V end was cut by 2 bases, the J end by 2 bases, with 11 bases between. CDR3 nucleotide sequence: TGTGCCAGCAGCTTTAGGATAATGGGCAATCAGCCCCAGCATTTT. Translated: CASSFRIMGNQPQHF. The whole variable domain, filled in from reference TRBV5-6 and TRBJ1-5, reads DAGVTQSPTHLIKTRGQQVTLRCSPKSGHDTVSWYQQALGQGPQFIFQYYEEEERQRGNFPDRFSGHQFPNYSSELNVNALLLGDSALYLCASSFRIMGNQPQHFGDGTRLSIL.

This clonotype was recorded many times. The chain couples TRBV5-1 to TRBJ1-1; no clear D. This CDR3 spans 15 amino acids. The germline gives CDR1 SGHRS, CDR2 YFSETQ. Trimming left V 0 bases short and J 2 bases short, with 11 bases between. CDR3 region: CASSLGRRLNTEAFF. CDR3 sequence (DNA): TGCGCCAGCAGCTTGGGTAGGCGTCTAAACACTGAAGCTTTCTTT. Using reference TRBV5-1 and TRBJ1-1 for the parts outside the CDR3, the full variable domain is KAGVTQTPRYLIKTRGQQVTLSCSPISGHRSVSWYQQTPGQGLQFLFEYFSETQRNKGNFPGRFSGRQFSNSRSEMNVSTLELGDSALYLCASSLGRRLNTEAFFGQGTRLTVV.

This clonotype was counted only a few times. This rearrangement joins TRBV9 to TRBJ1-6; D may be TRBD1 (6 bases). The CDR3 contains 17 residues. V lost 4 bases and J lost 0, with 14 bases in between. Germline lookup yields CDR1 SGDLS and CDR2 YYNGEE. Here the CDR3 DNA reads TGTGCCAGCAGCCCCTGGGGGGCTAGCTCCTATAATTCACCCCTCCACTTT. It specifies CASSPWGASSYNSPLHF.

Comment on this clonotype: The conserved final phenylalanine or tryptophan is absent from the CDR3, which likely points to a read error. This rearrangement joins TRBV30 to TRBJ1-2; perhaps TRBD1 as D (5 bases). V lost 1 base, J lost 2 bases, and 8 bases lay in between. The CDR3 spans 13 residues. Per germline, CDR1 GTSNPN and CDR2 SVGIG (reference sequence). The CDR3 nucleotides are TGTGCCTGGAGTGCAGGGACCAACTATGGCTACACCTGC. Protein: CAWSAGTNYGYTC.

The V and J genes are TRBV2 and TRBJ2-1; D is possibly TRBD1 (6 bases). Deletions cut 6 bases from V and 15 bases from J, with 21 bases between. Looked up from germline, CDR1 is SNHLY and CDR2 is FYNNEI. This CDR3 contains 13 residues. The CDR3 loop reads CASSASGRTEGFF. The CDR3 coding sequence is TGTGCCAGCAGCGCCTCGGGCAGGACAGAGGGGTTCTTC. Using reference TRBV2 and TRBJ2-1 for the parts outside the CDR3, the full variable domain is EPEVTQTPSHQVTQMGQEVILRCVPISNHLYFYWYRQILGQKVEFLVSFYNNEISEKSEIFDDQFSVERPDGSNFTLKIRSTKLEDSAMYFCASSASGRTEGFFGPGTRLTVL.

This clonotype was seen more than once but under ten times. The V call is TRBV20-1, the J call TRBJ2-3, with 9 nucleotides matching TRBD2. After removal of 0 bases from V and 0 bases from J, the junction contained 4 bases not matched to a gene. Looked up from germline, CDR1 is DFQATT and CDR2 is SNEGSKA (reference sequence). The CDR3 spans 16 residues. In nucleotides, the CDR3 is TGCAGTGCTAGAGATAATAGCGGGGGAAGCACAGATACGCAGTATTTT. Translating gives CSARDNSGGSTDTQYF.

This clonotype occurred a few times. The genes are TRBV2 and TRBJ1-5; no definite D call. Trimming took off 4 bases at V and 0 bases at J, with 7 bases between the two ends. Germline V gene lookup returns CDR1 SNHLY and CDR2 FYNNEI. The CDR3 spans 14 residues. CDR3 sequence reads: CASSGRFSNQPQHF. CDR3 bases: TGTGCCAGCAGTGGGAGGTTTAGCAATCAGCCCCAGCATTTT.

The J gene is TRBJ2-7, the V gene TRBV5-6; 9 bases match TRBD2. V shed 4 bases, J shed 7 bases, and the junction held 12 bases outside the gene matches. The CDR3 covers 15 residues. The germline gives CDR1 SGHDT, CDR2 YYEEEE. CDR3 region: CASSTGLAGHNEQYF. The CDR3 bases are TGTGCCAGCAGCACGGGGCTAGCGGGACACAATGAGCAGTACTTC.